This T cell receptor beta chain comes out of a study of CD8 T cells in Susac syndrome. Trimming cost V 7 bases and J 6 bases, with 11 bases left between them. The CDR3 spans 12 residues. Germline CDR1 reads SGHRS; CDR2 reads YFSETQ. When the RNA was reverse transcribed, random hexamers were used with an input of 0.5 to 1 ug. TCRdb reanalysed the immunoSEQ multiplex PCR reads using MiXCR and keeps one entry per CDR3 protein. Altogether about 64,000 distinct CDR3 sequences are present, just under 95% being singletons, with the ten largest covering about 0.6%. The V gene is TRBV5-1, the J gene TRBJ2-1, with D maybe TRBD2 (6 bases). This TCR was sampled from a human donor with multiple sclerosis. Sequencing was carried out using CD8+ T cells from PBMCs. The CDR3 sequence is CASRTTSNEQFF. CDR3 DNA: TGCGCCAGCCGAACGACTAGCAATGAGCAGTTCTTC. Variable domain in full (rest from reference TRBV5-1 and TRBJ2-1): KAGVTQTPRYLIKTRGQQVTLSCSPISGHRSVSWYQQTPGQGLQFLFEYFSETQRNKGNFPGRFSGRQFSNSRSEMNVSTLELGDSALYLCASRTTSNEQFFGPGTRLTVL.